This T cell receptor beta chain came from a study of spatial heterogeneity in lung cancer. This clonotype was counted only a few times. Time point described: sample taken at primary tumor resection. Unsorted whole RNA of tumor, nontumor lung or frozen PBMC was sequenced. TCRdb re-called the 5' RACE reads with MiXCR, one entry per CDR3 protein. The sample gives about 56,000 distinct CDR3 sequences, around 8.2% of which show up once; around 15% is in the top ten. Trimming stripped 8 bases from V and 8 bases from J, with 9 bases between. The CDR3 is 11 residues long. The origin of this receptor is a female donor with early-stage non-small cell lung cancer. This material consisted of PBMCs, taken at surgery. The V and J genes are TRBV12-3 or TRBV12-4 and TRBJ1-4; D remains unclear. The CDR3 here is CASGLYEKLFF. CDR3 nucleotide sequence: TGTGCCAGCGGGTTATACGAAAAACTGTTTTTT.